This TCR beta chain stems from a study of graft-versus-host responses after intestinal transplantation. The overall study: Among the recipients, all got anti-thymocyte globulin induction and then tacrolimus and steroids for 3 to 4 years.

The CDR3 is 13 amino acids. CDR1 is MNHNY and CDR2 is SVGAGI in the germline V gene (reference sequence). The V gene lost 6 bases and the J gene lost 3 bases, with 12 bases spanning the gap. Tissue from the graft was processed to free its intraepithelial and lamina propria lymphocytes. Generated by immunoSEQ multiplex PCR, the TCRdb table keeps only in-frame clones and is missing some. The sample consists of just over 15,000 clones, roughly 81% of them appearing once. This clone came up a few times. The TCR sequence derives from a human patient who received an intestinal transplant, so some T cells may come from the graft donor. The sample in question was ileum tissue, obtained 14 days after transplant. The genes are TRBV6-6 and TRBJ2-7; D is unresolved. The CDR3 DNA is TGTGCCAGCAGCTACGGATTCTTCTACGAGCAGTACTTC. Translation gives CASSYGFFYEQYF.